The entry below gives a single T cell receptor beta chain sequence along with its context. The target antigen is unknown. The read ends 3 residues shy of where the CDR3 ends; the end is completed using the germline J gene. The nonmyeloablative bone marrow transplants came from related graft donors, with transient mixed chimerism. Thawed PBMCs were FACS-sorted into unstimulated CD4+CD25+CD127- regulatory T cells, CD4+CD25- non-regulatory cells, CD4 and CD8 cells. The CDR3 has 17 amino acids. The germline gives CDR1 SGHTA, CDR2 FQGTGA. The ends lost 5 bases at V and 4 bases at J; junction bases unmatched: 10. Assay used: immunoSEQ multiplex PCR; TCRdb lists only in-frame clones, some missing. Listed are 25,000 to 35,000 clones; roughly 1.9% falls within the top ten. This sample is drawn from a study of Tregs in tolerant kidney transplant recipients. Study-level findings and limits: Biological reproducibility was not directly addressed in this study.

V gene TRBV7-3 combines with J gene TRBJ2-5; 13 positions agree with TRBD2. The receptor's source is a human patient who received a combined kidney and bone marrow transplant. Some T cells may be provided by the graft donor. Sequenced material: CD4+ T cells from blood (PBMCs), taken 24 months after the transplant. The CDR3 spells CASSPGLAGWGGETQYF. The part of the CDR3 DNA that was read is TGTGCCAGCAGCCCGGGACTAGCGGGATGGGGTGGAGAGACC.